Below, 15 T cell receptor beta chains from the same sample are listed, as sequenced in a study of CD8+CD57+ T cells in acquired aplastic anemia. TCR beta VDJ combinations and CDR3 sequences were profiled from genomic DNA. One entry per CDR3 protein results from TCRdb running MiXCR on the reads. The sample has under 350,000 distinct CDR3 sequences, roughly three fifths seen once. The sample consisted of sorted CD4+, CD8+, or CD8+CD57+ T cells (not recorded which) from PBMCs. These receptors all come from a human donor with severe aplastic anemia or a healthy control (not recorded which).

The J gene is TRBJ1-2, the V gene TRBV19; D perhaps matches TRBD1 (5 bases). Trimming shortened V by 3 bases and J by 5 bases, and 10 bases separated the two germline ends. This CDR3 region has 13 residues. Per the germline V gene, CDR1 is LNHDA and CDR2 is SQIVND (reference sequence). DNA for the CDR3: TGTGCCAGTAGTATGACAGAGAGGTATGGCTACACCTTC. It encodes CASSMTERYGYTF.

The chain is built from TRBV2 and TRBJ2-7, with 7 bases fitting TRBD1. The DNA matches TRBJ2-5 better at its end, which makes the J call doubtful. The germline V gene encodes CDR1 SNHLY and CDR2 FYNNEI. The CDR3 covers 14 residues. CDR3 nucleotides: TGTGCCAGCAGGTCCCAGGGGGAAGGAGAGACCCAGTACTTC. Its translation is CASRSQGEGETQYF.

This clonotype has a handful of counts. The chain has TRBV7-9 and TRBJ2-7; no definite D call. This CDR3 has 15 residues. The germline V gene has CDR1 SEHNR and CDR2 FQNEAQ (reference sequence). V dropped 1 base and J dropped 0 bases, with 10 bases sitting between them. CDR3 sequence: CASSLVSAASYEQYF. The CDR3 nucleotides are TGTGCCAGCAGCTTAGTTTCGGCAGCCTCCTACGAGCAGTACTTC.

The chain employs TRBV29-1 and TRBJ2-1, with 16 bases that match TRBD2. Trimming removed 4 bases from V and 9 bases from J; junction bases left unmatched: 6. This CDR3 is 15 amino acids long. Looked up from germline, CDR1 is SQVTM and CDR2 is ANQGSEA. CDR3 DNA: TGCAGCGTTGCGGGACTAGCGGGGGGGTACGTTGAGCAGTTCTTC. Protein: CSVAGLAGGYVEQFF.

The rearrangement uses TRBV19 and TRBJ2-3, with D perhaps being TRBD1 or TRBD2 (5 bases each). V was shortened by 4 bases and J by 0 bases, with 11 bases between the two germline ends. The germline CDR1 and CDR2 sequences are LNHDA and SQIVND (reference sequence). The CDR3 spans 15 residues. CDR3 residues: CASSTGRVSTDTQYF. In DNA, the CDR3 is TGTGCCAGTAGTACGGGACGGGTTAGCACAGATACGCAGTATTTT.

In its sample, this clonotype was seen a few times. CDR3 sequence: CASTPKQGNTIYF. DNA of the CDR3: TGTGCCAGCACCCCGAAGCAGGGAAACACCATATATTTT. The chain combines TRBV2 with TRBJ1-3; D not certain. Germline loops: CDR1 SNHLY, CDR2 FYNNEI. The ends were cut back, 7 bases at V and 4 bases at J, with 11 bases in the middle. The CDR3 has 13 amino acids.

In this sample, this clonotype turned up many times. The chain employs TRBV7-2 and TRBJ2-7, with D possibly TRBD1 on 6 matching bases. Germline values: CDR1 SGHTA, CDR2 FQGNSA. The V gene lost 6 bases and the J gene lost 5 bases, with 17 bases spanning the gap. CDR3 length: 14 residues. For the CDR3, the DNA is TGTGCCAGCAGGAAAACAGGGTTTGGTGACGAGCAGTACTTC. Encoded protein: CASRKTGFGDEQYF.

This clonotype was observed at least ten times. This sequence joins TRBV7-8 and TRBJ2-7; D not resolved. The germline V gene encodes CDR1 SGHVS and CDR2 FQNEAQ. The CDR3 is made up of 15 amino acids. V shed 3 bases and J shed 0 bases, with 12 bases lying between them. In DNA form, the CDR3 reads TGTGCCAGCAGCTTCTCGCGAGAGAGCTCCTACGAGCAGTACTTC. It translates to CASSFSRESSYEQYF. Full variable domain (rest looked up from reference TRBV7-8 and TRBJ2-7): GAGVSQSPRYKVAKRGQDVALRCDPISGHVSLFWYQQALGQGPEFLTYFQNEAQLDKSGLPSDRFFAERPEGSVSTLKIQRTQQEDSAVYLCASSFSRESSYEQYFGPGTRLTVT.

In this sample, this clonotype turned up once. The genes are TRBV5-8 and TRBJ2-5, with D unclear. This CDR3 has 11 residues. The V and J ends lost 3 bases and 11 bases respectively, with 11 bases between them. Germline assignment: CDR1 SGHTS and CDR2 YDEGEE. In nucleotides, the CDR3 is TGTGCCAGCAGCTACGACAATGAGCAGTACTTC. Protein sequence: CASSYDNEQYF. Supplemented by reference TRBV5-8 and TRBJ2-5, the full variable domain reads EAGVTQSPTHLIKTRGQQATLRCSPISGHTSVYWYQQALGLGLQFLLWYDEGEERNRGNFPPRFSGRQFPNYSSELNVNALELEDSALYLCASSYDNEQYFGPGTRLLVL.

The chain couples TRBV11-2 to TRBJ2-1, with a weak D call TRBD2 (6 bases). CDR3 length: 15 amino acids. Germline V lookup: CDR1 SGHAT, CDR2 FQNNGV. V gave up 4 bases and J gave up 15 bases, with 25 bases separating them. The CDR3 is CASSSPVLAGGGRFF. The CDR3 nucleotides are TGTGCCAGCAGCTCCCCAGTACTAGCCGGCGGTGGGCGGTTCTTC.

The rearrangement joins TRBV19 to TRBJ1-6, with a tentative D call TRBD1 (6 bases). With 5 bases removed from V and 9 bases from J, the gap between germline ends came to 11 bases. The CDR3 contains 13 residues. Per germline, CDR1 LNHDA and CDR2 SQIVND (reference sequence). CDR3 in DNA: TGTGCCAGTAGTGAAGGACAGCGTTCACCCCTCCACTTT. The encoded protein is CASSEGQRSPLHF.

On this clonotype itself: This may stem from a read error, because a much larger clone lies one nucleotide away. This chain uses TRBV7-2 with TRBJ2-5; 10 positions agree with TRBD2. This CDR3 spans 15 amino acids. V lost 5 bases, J lost 4 bases, and 7 bases stayed unmatched. The germline CDR1 and CDR2 sequences are SGHTA and FQGNSA. Here the CDR3 reads CASSHLAGEGETQYF. In DNA, the CDR3 is TGTGCCAGCAGCCACCTAGCGGGGGAAGGAGAGACCCAGTACTTC.

This chain joins TRBV20-1 and TRBJ2-5; D unresolved. CDR3 length: 13 residues. V lost 0 bases and J lost 3, with 8 bases in between. CDR1 is DFQATT, CDR2 SNEGSKA, per germline (reference sequence). CDR3 DNA: TGCAGTGCTAGAGATTGGGGTAAAGAGACCCAGTACTTC. Protein product: CSARDWGKETQYF.

Written as DNA, the CDR3 is TGCAGTGCTAGAGATTCCTCGCGGGAGGCCTACAATGAGCAGTTCTTC. It encodes CSARDSSREAYNEQFF. The rearrangement uses TRBV20-1 and TRBJ2-1, with 8 bases that match TRBD2. Germline CDR1 reads DFQATT; CDR2 reads SNEGSKA (reference sequence). Trimming removed 0 bases from V and 2 bases from J; junction bases left unmatched: 6. The CDR3 is made up of 16 amino acids.

The V and J genes are TRBV6-5 and TRBJ2-7; D ambiguous. Germline CDR1 reads MNHEY; CDR2 reads SVGAGI. The CDR3 totals 11 residues. V lost 2 bases to trimming and J lost 5 bases, with 4 bases between them. This CDR3 reads CASSYEDEQYF. The CDR3 bases are TGTGCCAGCAGTTACGAGGACGAGCAGTACTTC.